This T cell receptor (beta chain) originates from a study of monozygotic twins with inflammatory bowel disease. The study, taken as a whole, reports: Relative to healthy twins, IBD patients had fewer clonotypes in common with others, a gap that was especially apparent with disease activity.

Two nested PCRs, about 17 and 10 cycles, amplified TCRalpha and TCRbeta cDNA. TCRdb reanalyzed the 5' RACE reads and collapses them to one entry per CDR3 protein, without DNA. The sample features some 170,000 distinct CDR3 sequences, with 2.4% in its top ten. The germline CDR1 and CDR2 sequences are SGHAT and FQDESV (reference sequence). This CDR3 has 18 residues. Blood, approximately 2.5 ml, was drawn per donor. A remark on this clonotype: Antigen unknown.

The chain carries TRBV11-1 and TRBJ1-1. The receptor was derived from a human donor with ulcerative colitis or Crohn's disease, or a healthy co-twin of an affected twin (not recorded which). The specimen sequenced was blood. This CDR3 reads CASSERSRAGETNTEAFF.